The 22 T cell receptor beta chains given below trace back to one sample, sequenced in a study of T cell responses to AZD1222 COVID-19 vaccine. Generated by immunoSEQ multiplex PCR, the TCRdb table keeps only in-frame clones and is missing some. The table lists 75,000 to 85,000 clones, 65% to 80% of them singletons, with about 25% in the top ten. The sample here was peripheral blood, taken 28 days after the second dose of the MenACWY control vaccine. All receptors derive from an adult who received the MenACWY meningococcal vaccine as a control.

The rearrangement links TRBV30 to TRBJ2-1; 10 positions agree with TRBD2. The CDR3 has 14 residues. CDR1 and CDR2 from the germline V gene are GTSNPN and SVGIG (reference sequence). The ends lost 4 bases at V and 9 bases at J; junction bases unmatched: 9. The CDR3 here is CAWNTGTSVGEQFF. The CDR3 nucleotides read TGTGCCTGGAACACCGGGACTAGCGTTGGTGAGCAGTTCTTC.

This clone has just a few counts. The chain employs TRBV7-9 and TRBJ2-7; D might be TRBD1 or TRBD2, each matching 7 bases. V lost 5 bases to trimming and J lost 4 bases, with 24 bases between them. This CDR3 comprises 17 residues. Looked up from germline, CDR1 is SEHNR and CDR2 is FQNEAQ (reference sequence). The CDR3 protein is CASSPGGGRGSEYEQYF. Here the CDR3 DNA reads TGTGCCAGCAGCCCAGGGGGGGGACGAGGCTCAGAGTACGAGCAGTACTTC.

The genes are TRBV18 and TRBJ2-7; D is undetermined. CDR3 length: 12 amino acids. The V end lost 1 base, the J end lost 6 bases, and 7 bases lay between the germline ends. Germline V lookup: CDR1 KGHSH, CDR2 LQKENI. CDR3 in amino acids: CASSPLNGEQYF. CDR3 nucleotide sequence: TGTGCCAGCTCACCACTAAACGGCGAGCAGTACTTC. Full variable domain (rest looked up from reference TRBV18 and TRBJ2-7): NAGVMQNPRHLVRRRGQEARLRCSPMKGHSHVYWYRQLPEEGLKFMVYLQKENIIDESGMPKERFSAEFPKEGPSILRIQQVVRGDSAAYFCASSPLNGEQYFGPGTRLTVT.

CDR3 bases: TGTGCCAGCAGTGAAGCTGCAGGGAAGACATACATTCAGTACTTC. It encodes CASSEAAGKTYIQYF. The gene calls are TRBV2 and TRBJ2-4, with a weak D call TRBD1 (5 bases). V lost 0 bases, J lost 8 bases, and 14 bases lay in between. The CDR3 has 15 amino acids. Germline CDR1 is SNHLY and CDR2 is FYNNEI.

The rearrangement joins TRBV6-5 to TRBJ2-2; a weak D match, TRBD2 (5 bases). Germline V gives CDR1 MNHEY, CDR2 SVGAGI. Trimming left V 7 bases short and J 6 bases short, with 15 bases between. This CDR3 has 14 amino acids. CDR3 protein: CASKLARVPGELFF. The CDR3 DNA reads as TGTGCCAGCAAGCTAGCAAGGGTCCCCGGGGAGCTGTTTTTT.

The rearrangement links TRBV7-8 to TRBJ1-5; D might be TRBD1 (6 bases). With 0 bases removed from V and 5 bases from J, the gap between germline ends came to 14 bases. CDR3 length equals 16 residues. Germline loops: CDR1 SGHVS, CDR2 FQNEAQ. The CDR3, as DNA: TGTGCCAGCAGCTTAGCTGGTATACAGGGTTATCAGCCCCAGCATTTT. Protein: CASSLAGIQGYQPQHF. Full variable domain (rest looked up from reference TRBV7-8 and TRBJ1-5): GAGVSQSPRYKVAKRGQDVALRCDPISGHVSLFWYQQALGQGPEFLTYFQNEAQLDKSGLPSDRFFAERPEGSVSTLKIQRTQQEDSAVYLCASSLAGIQGYQPQHFGDGTRLSIL.

Comment on this clone: This CDR3 is also generated by other DNA sequences in the sample. The chain employs TRBV28 and TRBJ1-1, with 7 bases fitting TRBD1. The trim removed 4 bases at V and 2 bases at J, leaving 1 base unmatched. Per germline, CDR1 MDHEN and CDR2 SYDVKM. The CDR3 has 13 residues. The CDR3 bases are TGTGCCAGCAGTTACAGGGGCAACACTGAAGCTTTCTTT. Translated, it gives CASSYRGNTEAFF.

This sequence joins TRBV11-2 and TRBJ2-1, with D maybe TRBD1 (7 bases). Trimming cost V 4 bases and J 8 bases, with 18 bases left between them. The germline gives CDR1 SGHAT, CDR2 FQNNGV. This CDR3 contains 15 residues. The CDR3 loop reads CASSYAFTGEDEQFF. CDR3 in DNA: TGTGCCAGCAGCTACGCCTTCACAGGGGAGGATGAGCAGTTCTTC.

This chain links TRBV2 with TRBJ2-2; D might be TRBD1 (6 bases). There are 15 residues in the CDR3. V lost 2 bases and J lost 4, with 11 bases in between. Per the germline V gene, CDR1 is SNHLY and CDR2 is FYNNEI. This chain's CDR3 is CASSERGSRTGELFF. CDR3 DNA sequence: TGTGCCAGCAGTGAAAGGGGGAGCCGCACCGGGGAGCTGTTTTTT. Variable domain in full (rest from reference TRBV2 and TRBJ2-2): EPEVTQTPSHQVTQMGQEVILRCVPISNHLYFYWYRQILGQKVEFLVSFYNNEISEKSEIFDDQFSVERPDGSNFTLKIRSTKLEDSAMYFCASSERGSRTGELFFGEGSRLTVL.

This sequence joins TRBV6-1 and TRBJ2-1; 7 bases fit TRBD2. The CDR3 spans 16 residues. CDR1 and CDR2 from the germline V gene are MNHNS and SASEGT. Trimming at V came to 0 bases and at J to 5 bases, leaving 7 bases not matched to a gene. This CDR3 is CASSEALASGNNEQFF. CDR3 DNA: TGTGCCAGCAGTGAAGCGCTGGCTAGCGGAAACAATGAGCAGTTCTTC.

The gene calls are TRBV3-1 (or the pseudogene TRBV3-2) and TRBJ2-3; 7 positions match TRBD1. Germline assignment: CDR1 LGHDT and CDR2 YNNKEL (reference sequence). The CDR3 is made up of 15 amino acids. The ends lost 5 bases at V and 8 bases at J; junction bases unmatched: 13. In nucleotides, the CDR3 is TGTGCCAGCAGCAAACTCAGACAGGGAACTGGTACGCAGTATTTT. This encodes CASSKLRQGTGTQYF.

The chain employs TRBV2 and TRBJ1-3, with D possibly TRBD1 on 5 matching bases. CDR3 length: 14 residues. V gave up 3 bases and J gave up 6 bases, with 12 bases separating them. Per germline, CDR1 SNHLY and CDR2 FYNNEI. Here the CDR3 reads CASSEAGGLNTIYF. The CDR3 DNA is TGTGCCAGCAGTGAGGCTGGGGGACTAAACACCATATATTTT. The full variable domain, in which reference TRBV2 and TRBJ1-3 provide the parts outside the CDR3, is EPEVTQTPSHQVTQMGQEVILRCVPISNHLYFYWYRQILGQKVEFLVSFYNNEISEKSEIFDDQFSVERPDGSNFTLKIRSTKLEDSAMYFCASSEAGGLNTIYFGEGSWLTVV.

The chain employs TRBV10-3 and TRBJ2-2, with D perhaps matching TRBD2 (6 bases). The germline CDR1 and CDR2 sequences are ENHRY and SYGVKD. The germline V and J ends were trimmed by 6 bases and 8 bases, with 19 bases remaining between them. The CDR3 totals 15 residues. The CDR3 DNA sequence: TGTGCCATCAGCTTTAGACCGGCGGCGGGGGGGGAGCTGTTTTTT. It is translated as CAISFRPAAGGELFF.

The V and J genes are TRBV4-2 and TRBJ2-1, with 7 bases matching TRBD1. The length of the CDR3 is 14 residues. Germline V gene data show CDR1 as LGHNA and CDR2 as YNFKEQ. After removal of 1 base from V and 8 bases from J, the junction contained 5 bases not matched to a gene. The CDR3 is CASSQGQGRHEQFF. CDR3 sequence (DNA): TGTGCCAGCAGCCAAGGACAGGGTAGGCATGAGCAGTTCTTC.

The sample holds one count of this clone. V is TRBV6-2 or TRBV6-3 and J is TRBJ1-6, with 7 bases fitting TRBD1. CDR1 and CDR2 (germline): MNHEY, SVGEGT. V was pared by 0 bases and J by 7 bases, with 9 bases of the junction left unmatched. This CDR3 is built from 17 residues. DNA of the CDR3: TGTGCCAGCAGTTACTCGAGGGTGGGGGACAGCAATTCACCCCTCCACTTT. Protein product: CASSYSRVGDSNSPLHF.

This chain links TRBV29-1 with TRBJ1-2; D remains ambiguous. Germline V gives CDR1 SQVTM, CDR2 ANQGSEA. The CDR3 covers 10 residues. Trimming shortened V by 3 bases and J by 6 bases, and 5 bases separated the two germline ends. For the CDR3, the DNA is TGCAGCGTTGACGTAGATGGCTACACCTTC. It codes for CSVDVDGYTF.

CDR3: CASSLRTGGAYNEQFF. Here the CDR3 DNA reads TGTGCCAGCAGCCTCCGGACAGGGGGAGCCTACAATGAGCAGTTCTTC. The rearrangement joins TRBV3-1 (or the pseudogene TRBV3-2) to TRBJ2-1, with 10 bases fitting TRBD1. The CDR3 extends over 16 amino acids. V lost 4 bases, J lost 2 bases, and 5 bases stayed unmatched. Germline V lookup: CDR1 LGHDT, CDR2 YNNKEL (reference sequence).

This chain joins TRBV6-6 and TRBJ2-1; the match to TRBD1 covers 9 bases. The CDR3 runs 14 residues. CDR1 MNHNY and CDR2 SVGAGI come from the germline V gene (reference sequence). The trim removed 5 bases at V and 9 bases at J, leaving 8 bases unmatched. As DNA, the CDR3 is TGTGCCAGCAGTGACGGACAGGGGTGGGGTGAGCAGTTCTTC. It codes for CASSDGQGWGEQFF.

The chain couples TRBV10-3 to TRBJ1-3; D unresolved. This CDR3 spans 12 amino acids. V lost 6 bases to trimming and J lost 4 bases, with 7 bases between them. Germline CDR1 ENHRY, CDR2 SYGVKD. The CDR3 here is CAISISGNTIYF. The CDR3 DNA follows: TGTGCCATCAGCATATCCGGAAACACCATATATTTT.

The CDR3 DNA sequence: TGTGCCAGCAGCCAAGAGTTGATGGGCGAGCAGTACTTC. Translation gives CASSQELMGEQYF. The rearrangement joins TRBV14 to TRBJ2-7; D is unclear. The V end was cut by 0 bases, the J end by 6 bases, with 9 bases between. Germline CDR1 is SGHDN and CDR2 is FVKESK. The CDR3 consists of 13 residues.

V is TRBV7-9 and J is TRBJ1-2; D is undetermined. The CDR3 spans 15 residues. V lost 1 base, J lost 7 bases, and 16 bases lay in between. Per germline, CDR1 SEHNR and CDR2 FQNEAQ (reference sequence). CDR3 sequence reads: CASSLVGVERGGYTF. CDR3 DNA sequence: TGTGCCAGCAGCTTAGTTGGCGTGGAGAGAGGTGGCTACACCTTC.

V usage is TRBV28 and J usage is TRBJ1-1, with D unclear. With 8 bases removed from V and 1 base from J, the gap between germline ends came to 14 bases. The germline V gene has CDR1 MDHEN and CDR2 SYDVKM. The CDR3 runs 14 residues. The CDR3 reads CASLPGSPNTEAFF. DNA of the CDR3: TGTGCCAGCCTCCCGGGGTCCCCGAACACTGAAGCTTTCTTT. Based on the CDR3 plus reference TRBV28 and TRBJ1-1, the full variable domain is DVKVTQSSRYLVKRTGEKVFLECVQDMDHENMFWYRQDPGLGLRLIYFSYDVKMKEKGDIPEGYSVSREKKERFSLILESASTNQTSMYLCASLPGSPNTEAFFGQGTRLTVV.